One sample yielded the 22 T cell receptor beta chains listed below, sequenced in a study of shared clonotypes between healthy human individuals. Assay: immunoSEQ multiplex PCR; the TCRdb copy retains only in-frame clones and omits some. Of around 2.5 million clones listed, roughly 93% are singletons. The sample taken for sequencing was naive CD4+ T cells from PBMCs. The sample's subset: CD45RA+ positively selected. These receptor sequences come from a man younger than 30 in good health. Some clones in this sample may be carry-over from other donors' samples.

This chain connects TRBV28 to TRBJ2-5, with 7 bases that match TRBD1. Germline values: CDR1 MDHEN, CDR2 SYDVKM. The V and J ends lost 8 bases and 2 bases, in that order; junction bases with no gene match: 11. This CDR3 is 15 amino acids long. CDR3 sequence reads: CASAQPGTAQETQYF. DNA for the CDR3: TGTGCCAGCGCTCAACCCGGGACAGCTCAAGAGACCCAGTACTTC. Based on the CDR3 plus reference TRBV28 and TRBJ2-5, the full variable domain is DVKVTQSSRYLVKRTGEKVFLECVQDMDHENMFWYRQDPGLGLRLIYFSYDVKMKEKGDIPEGYSVSREKKERFSLILESASTNQTSMYLCASAQPGTAQETQYFGPGTRLLVL.

This chain uses TRBV7-3 with TRBJ2-7; tentatively, D is TRBD2 (6 bases). The V gene lost 0 bases and the J gene lost 2 bases, with 11 bases spanning the gap. The CDR3 contains 15 residues. The germline CDR1 and CDR2 sequences are SGHTA and FQGTGA. The CDR3 sequence: CASSLTVAAPYEQYF. The CDR3 region has the DNA TGTGCCAGCAGCTTAACGGTAGCGGCTCCCTACGAGCAGTACTTC.

This clone was counted once. This chain uses TRBV6-5 with TRBJ2-5; perhaps TRBD2 as D (5 bases). V lost 0 bases and J lost 6, with 11 bases in between. CDR3 length: 14 amino acids. CDR1 and CDR2 from the germline V gene are MNHEY and SVGAGI. The CDR3 DNA is TGTGCCAGCAGTTACTCAAGGACCGGGAAGACCCAGTACTTC. Its translation is CASSYSRTGKTQYF.

V usage is TRBV5-1 and J usage is TRBJ1-3, with 9 bases aligning to TRBD1. V shed 2 bases, J shed 2 bases, and the junction held 5 bases outside the gene matches. The CDR3 has 16 residues. CDR1 is SGHRS and CDR2 is YFSETQ in the germline V gene. The CDR3 loop is CASSFGTGKTGNTIYF. The CDR3 bases are TGCGCCAGCAGCTTTGGGACAGGGAAGACTGGAAACACCATATATTTT.

In this sample, this clone turned up once. This CDR3 reads CASSPGPPIYEQYF. As DNA, the CDR3 is TGTGCCAGCTCACCAGGCCCCCCCATTTACGAGCAGTACTTC. V and J are TRBV18 and TRBJ2-7; no clear D gene. Germline-derived CDR1 and CDR2 are KGHSH and LQKENI. CDR3 length equals 14 residues. V lost 2 bases to trimming and J lost 4 bases, with 12 bases between them.

The chain has TRBV7-9 and TRBJ2-1; 14 bases align to TRBD2. CDR1 is SEHNR, CDR2 FQNEAQ, per germline (reference sequence). This CDR3 spans 17 amino acids. The trim removed 5 bases at V and 5 bases at J, leaving 8 bases unmatched. The CDR3 bases are TGTGCCAGCAGCCTCAACTGGGGACTAGCGGGAGACAATGAGCAGTTCTTC. Translation gives CASSLNWGLAGDNEQFF. The variable domain in full, completed from reference TRBV7-9 and TRBJ2-1, reads DTGVSQNPRHKITKRGQNVTFRCDPISEHNRLYWYRQTLGQGPEFLTYFQNEAQLEKSRLLSDRFSAERPKGSFSTLEIQRTEQGDSAMYLCASSLNWGLAGDNEQFFGPGTRLTVL.

V usage is TRBV7-3 and J usage is TRBJ1-6, with D tentatively TRBD1 (6 bases). The CDR3 is made up of 15 amino acids. Per germline, CDR1 SGHTA and CDR2 FQGTGA. V lost 5 bases and J 5 bases, leaving 13 bases between the germline ends. CDR3 protein: CASSAKGGNNSPLHF. The CDR3 region has the DNA TGTGCCAGCAGCGCAAAGGGGGGGAATAATTCACCCCTCCACTTT.

This clone was recorded only once. The V gene is TRBV29-1, the J gene TRBJ2-5, with D unclear. The CDR3 extends over 12 amino acids. Trimming cost V 6 bases and J 5 bases, with 13 bases left between them. Germline CDR1 reads SQVTM; CDR2 reads ANQGSEA. In DNA, the CDR3 is TGCAGCGTCGAGTTCAGTGGCGAGACCCAGTACTTC. Its translation: CSVEFSGETQYF. The full variable domain, rest sourced from reference TRBV29-1 and TRBJ2-5, is SAVISQKPSRDICQRGTSLTIQCQVDSQVTMMFWYRQQPGQSLTLIATANQGSEATYESGFVIDKFPISRPNLTFSTLTVSNMSPEDSSIYLCSVEFSGETQYFGPGTRLLVL.

This chain joins TRBV2 and TRBJ2-5, with D perhaps matching TRBD1 (6 bases). The CDR3 has 14 residues. The ends were cut back, 7 bases at V and 4 bases at J, with 16 bases in the middle. Germline CDR1 reads SNHLY; CDR2 reads FYNNEI. The CDR3, as DNA: TGTGCCAGCACTTATACAGGGATGGGAGAGACCCAGTACTTC. As protein: CASTYTGMGETQYF.

The chain links TRBV7-9 to TRBJ2-1; D is unclear. The CDR3 spans 17 residues. Trimming stripped 2 bases from V and 0 bases from J, with 14 bases between. Germline assignment: CDR1 SEHNR and CDR2 FQNEAQ (reference sequence). The CDR3 sequence is CASSLNRWPSSYNEQFF. The CDR3, as DNA: TGTGCCAGCAGCTTAAATCGATGGCCCAGCTCCTACAATGAGCAGTTCTTC.

The CDR3 region is CASRGAGVRDTDTQYF. For the CDR3, the DNA is TGTGCCAGCAGGGGGGCGGGAGTTAGGGACACAGATACGCAGTATTTT. The chain carries TRBV5-6 and TRBJ2-3; D may be TRBD2 (7 bases). The CDR3 is 16 amino acids. Per the germline V gene, CDR1 is SGHDT and CDR2 is YYEEEE. Trimming cost V 5 bases and J 2 bases, with 18 bases left between them.

This chain joins TRBV28 and TRBJ2-1, with 8 positions matching TRBD2. V dropped 6 bases and J dropped 7; count of bases not matched to a gene: 11. The CDR3 extends over 15 amino acids. CDR1 MDHEN and CDR2 SYDVKM come from the germline V gene. The CDR3 protein is CASSRSGTTINEQFF. CDR3 bases: TGTGCCAGCAGCCGTAGCGGGACGACAATAAATGAGCAGTTCTTC.

The rearrangement links TRBV28 to TRBJ1-2; D not certain. CDR3 length: 14 residues. CDR1 and CDR2 (germline): MDHEN, SYDVKM. With 6 bases removed from V and 4 bases from J, the gap between germline ends came to 15 bases. The CDR3 nucleotides are TGTGCCAGCAGCCCGGGCCCTAACCCCTATGGCTACACCTTC. This translates into CASSPGPNPYGYTF.

The chain is built from TRBV27 and TRBJ2-3, with D maybe TRBD1 (6 bases). V dropped 6 bases and J dropped 1 base, with 20 bases sitting between them. The germline V gene has CDR1 MNHEY and CDR2 SMNVEV (reference sequence). There are 17 residues in the CDR3. The chain's CDR3 is CASRGPGTSRRTDTQYF. The DNA of the CDR3 is TGTGCCAGCAGGGGACCCGGGACATCACGCCGCACAGATACGCAGTATTTT.

This chain links TRBV14 with TRBJ2-1; D is unresolved. Trimming took off 3 bases at V and 0 bases at J, with 15 bases between the two ends. Germline CDR1 reads SGHDN; CDR2 reads FVKESK. CDR3 size: 17 residues. The CDR3 region has the DNA TGTGCCAGCAGCCACCTATTTGGGGTGACCTCCTACAATGAGCAGTTCTTC. Protein sequence: CASSHLFGVTSYNEQFF.

The chain has TRBV5-1 and TRBJ2-2; a possible D gene is TRBD2 (6 bases). The CDR3 runs to 15 residues. V lost 5 bases and J lost 5, with 16 bases in between. Germline V gene data show CDR1 as SGHRS and CDR2 as YFSETQ. The CDR3 reads CASSGGVFPTGELFF. As DNA, the CDR3 is TGCGCCAGCAGTGGAGGGGTTTTTCCAACCGGGGAGCTGTTTTTT.

Of note for this clone: This same CDR3 is encoded by further DNA sequences in the sample. This sequence joins TRBV15 and TRBJ2-3; D gene unclear. The V and J ends lost 8 bases and 0 bases respectively, with 3 bases between them. Germline-derived CDR1 and CDR2 are LNHNV and YYDKDF (reference sequence). The CDR3 totals 11 residues. CDR3 coding DNA: TGTGCCACCGGGAGCACAGATACGCAGTATTTT. The encoded protein is CATGSTDTQYF.

The chain links TRBV6-1 to TRBJ2-1; 9 nucleotides line up with TRBD1. Per germline, CDR1 MNHNS and CDR2 SASEGT. There are 15 residues in the CDR3. V trimming: 3 bases; J trimming: 2 bases; junction bases outside the gene matches: 2. CDR3 bases: TGTGCCAGCAGTGAGGGACAGGGTGCCTACAATGAGCAGTTCTTC. Protein: CASSEGQGAYNEQFF.

The V call is TRBV19, the J call TRBJ1-5; no reliable D call. The germline CDR1 and CDR2 sequences are LNHDA and SQIVND (reference sequence). This CDR3 region has 16 residues. The V end lost 4 bases, the J end lost 7 bases, and 20 bases lay between the germline ends. The CDR3 bases are TGTGCCAGTAGTACAACCCGAGGACCGACCCGGCAGCCCCAGCATTTT. Amino acid sequence: CASSTTRGPTRQPQHF.

A remark on this clone: This CDR3 is also generated by other DNA sequences in the sample. The V and J genes are TRBV19 and TRBJ2-2; no clear D gene. Deletions cut 4 bases from V and 6 bases from J, with 3 bases between. The CDR3 has 11 amino acids. CDR1 is LNHDA and CDR2 is SQIVND in the germline V gene (reference sequence). The CDR3 DNA follows: TGTGCCAGTAGTACCCCCGGGGAGCTGTTTTTT. This encodes CASSTPGELFF.

The rearrangement uses TRBV28 and TRBJ2-1; TRBD2 matches 13 bases. CDR3 length: 16 amino acids. Germline CDR1 MDHEN, CDR2 SYDVKM. Trimming took 8 bases from V and 3 from J; bases not matched to a gene: 7. CDR3 loop: CASLGLAGKFYNEQFF. Written as DNA, the CDR3 is TGTGCCAGCCTGGGACTAGCGGGAAAGTTCTACAATGAGCAGTTCTTC.

The CDR3 nucleotides are TGCGCCAGCAGCCCATGGGGGCGAGAGAGCACAGATACGCAGTATTTT. Its translation is CASSPWGRESTDTQYF. V is TRBV4-1 and J is TRBJ2-3, with D perhaps matching TRBD1 (6 bases). V lost 4 bases, J lost 0 bases, and 14 bases lay in between. This CDR3 has 16 amino acids. Germline V gene lookup returns CDR1 MGHRA and CDR2 YSYEKL.